Included here is one T cell receptor (beta chain) sequence, with context. Its antigen remains unknown. V gave up 0 bases and J gave up 0 bases, with 8 bases separating them. The germline gives CDR1 LGHDT, CDR2 YNNKEL (reference sequence). The CDR3 is made up of 15 amino acids. A J-beta primer mix and a sample-barcoded 5' primer were used in a second PCR of roughly 6 to 12 cycles. TCRdb ran MiXCR on the 5' RACE reads and lists one entry per CDR3 protein. This table holds around 800,000 distinct CDR3 sequences, about 53% found once. The sample comes from a study of blood T cells in healthy people across ages. Study observations and caveats: Roughly linearly, TCR beta diversity per million T cells fell as age increased. The unsorted PBMCs prevented any conclusive comparison of naive versus antigen-experienced cells.

In terms of origin and age, donors were healthy Caucasian individuals from Russia aged roughly 6 to 95. This clonotype was obtained from a man aged 80 or over in good health. Sequencing input: blood. V usage is TRBV3-1 and J usage is TRBJ2-5; D uncertain. CDR3 in amino acids: CASSQEGGHQETQYF. The CDR3 DNA reads TGTGCCAGCAGCCAAGAGGGTGGTCACCAAGAGACCCAGTACTTC.